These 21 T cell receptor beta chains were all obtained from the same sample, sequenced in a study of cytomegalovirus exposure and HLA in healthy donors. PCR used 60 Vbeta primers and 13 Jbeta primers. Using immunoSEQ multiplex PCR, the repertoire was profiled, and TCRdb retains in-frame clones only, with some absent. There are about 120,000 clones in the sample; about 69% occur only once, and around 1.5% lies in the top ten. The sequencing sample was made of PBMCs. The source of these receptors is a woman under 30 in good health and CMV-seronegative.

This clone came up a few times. For the CDR3, the DNA is TGCGCCAGCAGCCAAGATGGAGGGGCCTTGGGGGAGACCCAGTACTTC. This gives the protein CASSQDGGALGETQYF. V usage is TRBV4-1 and J usage is TRBJ2-5, with D perhaps matching TRBD2 (6 bases). CDR1 and CDR2 from the germline V gene are MGHRA and YSYEKL. V shed 0 bases and J shed 5 bases, with 16 bases lying between them. This CDR3 contains 16 residues.

The CDR3 sequence: CASSFQTDSPLHF. CDR3 bases: TGTGCCAGCAGCTTCCAGACAGATTCACCCCTCCACTTT. The genes are TRBV5-4 and TRBJ1-6, with a weak D call TRBD1 (5 bases). CDR3 length equals 13 residues. Looked up from germline, CDR1 is SGHNT and CDR2 is YYREEE (reference sequence). Trimming shortened V by 2 bases and J by 8 bases, and 8 bases separated the two germline ends. The full variable domain, with the rest looked up from reference TRBV5-4 and TRBJ1-6, is ETGVTQSPTHLIKTRGQQVTLRCSSQSGHNTVSWYQQALGQGPQFIFQYYREEENGRGNFPPRFSGLQFPNYSSELNVNALELDDSALYLCASSFQTDSPLHFGNGTRLTVT.

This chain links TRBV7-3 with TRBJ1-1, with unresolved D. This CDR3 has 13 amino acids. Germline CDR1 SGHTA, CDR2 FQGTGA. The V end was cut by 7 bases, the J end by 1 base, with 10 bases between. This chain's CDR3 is CASKKTGNTEAFF. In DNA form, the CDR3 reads TGTGCCAGCAAGAAGACGGGGAACACTGAAGCTTTCTTT.

The CDR3: CASSIEWAGSREKLFF. CDR3 DNA sequence: TGTGCCAGTAGTATAGAATGGGCAGGTTCGAGAGAAAAACTGTTTTTT. The rearrangement links TRBV19 to TRBJ1-4; no reliable D call. Germline V lookup: CDR1 LNHDA, CDR2 SQIVND (reference sequence). The length of the CDR3 is 16 residues. Trimming pared 0 bases from V and 8 bases from J, leaving 16 bases between.

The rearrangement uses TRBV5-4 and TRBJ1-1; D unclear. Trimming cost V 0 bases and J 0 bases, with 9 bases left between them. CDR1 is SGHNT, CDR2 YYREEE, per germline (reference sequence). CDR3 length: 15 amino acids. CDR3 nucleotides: TGTGCCAGCAGCTTGGATCTCGGTCTGAACACTGAAGCTTTCTTT. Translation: CASSLDLGLNTEAFF.

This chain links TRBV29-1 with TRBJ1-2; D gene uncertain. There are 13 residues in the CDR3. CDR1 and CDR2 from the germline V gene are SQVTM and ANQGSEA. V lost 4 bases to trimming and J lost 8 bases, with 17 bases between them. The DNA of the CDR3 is TGCAGCGTTGTCCTACAGTTCCCGGGGGGCTACACCTTC. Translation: CSVVLQFPGGYTF.

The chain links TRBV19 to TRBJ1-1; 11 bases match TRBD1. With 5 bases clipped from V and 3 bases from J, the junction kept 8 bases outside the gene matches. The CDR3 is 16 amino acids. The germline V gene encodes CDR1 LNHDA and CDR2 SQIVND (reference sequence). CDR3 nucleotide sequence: TGTGCCAGTAGTGATAGGGTGGGACAGGGGGACACTGAAGCTTTCTTT. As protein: CASSDRVGQGDTEAFF.

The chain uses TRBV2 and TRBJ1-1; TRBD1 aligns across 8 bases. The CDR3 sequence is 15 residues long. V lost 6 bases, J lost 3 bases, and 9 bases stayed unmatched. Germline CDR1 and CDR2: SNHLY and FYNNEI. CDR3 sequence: CASRGRTGWDTEAFF. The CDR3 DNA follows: TGTGCCAGCAGAGGTCGGACAGGGTGGGACACTGAAGCTTTCTTT.

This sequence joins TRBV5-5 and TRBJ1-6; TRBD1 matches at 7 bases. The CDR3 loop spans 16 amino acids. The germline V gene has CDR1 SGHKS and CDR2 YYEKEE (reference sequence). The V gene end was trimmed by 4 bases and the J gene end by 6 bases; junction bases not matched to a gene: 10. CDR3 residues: CASSIAGQAANSPLHF. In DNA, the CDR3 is TGTGCCAGCAGCATTGCCGGACAGGCGGCTAATTCACCCCTCCACTTT.

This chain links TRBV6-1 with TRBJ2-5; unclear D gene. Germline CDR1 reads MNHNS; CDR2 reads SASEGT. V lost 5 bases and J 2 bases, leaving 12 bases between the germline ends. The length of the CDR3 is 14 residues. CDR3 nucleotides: TGTGCCAGCAGTTCTATTTACAGACAAGAGACCCAGTACTTC. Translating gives CASSSIYRQETQYF.

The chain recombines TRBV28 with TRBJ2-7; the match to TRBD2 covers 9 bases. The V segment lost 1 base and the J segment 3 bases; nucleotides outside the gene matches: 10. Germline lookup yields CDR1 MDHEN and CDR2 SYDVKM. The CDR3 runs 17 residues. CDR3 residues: CASSLLIAWTSDYEQYF. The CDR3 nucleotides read TGTGCCAGCAGTTTATTAATTGCGTGGACTAGCGACTACGAGCAGTACTTC. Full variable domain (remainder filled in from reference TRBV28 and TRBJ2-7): DVKVTQSSRYLVKRTGEKVFLECVQDMDHENMFWYRQDPGLGLRLIYFSYDVKMKEKGDIPEGYSVSREKKERFSLILESASTNQTSMYLCASSLLIAWTSDYEQYFGPGTRLTVT.

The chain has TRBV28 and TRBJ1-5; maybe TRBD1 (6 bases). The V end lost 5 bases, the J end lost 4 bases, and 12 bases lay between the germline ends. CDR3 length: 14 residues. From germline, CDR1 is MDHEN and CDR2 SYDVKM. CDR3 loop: CASSVGRGNQPQHF. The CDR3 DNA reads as TGTGCCAGCAGTGTCGGGAGGGGGAATCAGCCCCAGCATTTT.

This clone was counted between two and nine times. CDR3 DNA sequence: TGTGCCAGCAGCTTTTTTCTTAGTAGGGGGCTAGAGACCCAGTACTTC. It encodes CASSFFLSRGLETQYF. The rearrangement uses TRBV7-9 and TRBJ2-5, with TRBD1 identical over 7 bases. Germline CDR1 reads SEHNR; CDR2 reads FQNEAQ (reference sequence). The CDR3 is 16 amino acids. Germline trimming cut 3 bases from V and 4 bases from J; bases unmatched to any gene: 11.

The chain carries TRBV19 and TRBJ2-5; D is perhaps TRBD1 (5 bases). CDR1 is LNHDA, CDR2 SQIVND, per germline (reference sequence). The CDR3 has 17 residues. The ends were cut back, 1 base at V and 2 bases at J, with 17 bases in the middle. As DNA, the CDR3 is TGTGCCAGTAGTATAGGGGTAGAGAAGGGGAAACAAGAGACCCAGTACTTC. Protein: CASSIGVEKGKQETQYF.

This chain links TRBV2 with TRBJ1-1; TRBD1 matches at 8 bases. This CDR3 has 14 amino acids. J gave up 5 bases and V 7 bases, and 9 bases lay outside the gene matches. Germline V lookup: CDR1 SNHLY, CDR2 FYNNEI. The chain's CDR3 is CASTFQGAGTEAFF. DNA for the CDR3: TGTGCCAGCACCTTCCAGGGGGCAGGTACTGAAGCTTTCTTT.

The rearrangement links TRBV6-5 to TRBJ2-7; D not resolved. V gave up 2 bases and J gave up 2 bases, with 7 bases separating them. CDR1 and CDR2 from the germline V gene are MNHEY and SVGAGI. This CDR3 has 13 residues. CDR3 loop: CASSYLAAYEQYF. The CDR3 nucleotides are TGTGCCAGCAGTTACCTGGCAGCCTACGAGCAGTACTTC.

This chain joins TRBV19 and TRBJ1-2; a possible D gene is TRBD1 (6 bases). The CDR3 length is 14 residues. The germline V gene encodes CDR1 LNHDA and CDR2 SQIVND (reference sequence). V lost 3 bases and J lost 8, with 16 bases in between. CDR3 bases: TGTGCCAGTAGTATCCAGGTGGGGGCTAGGGGCTACACCTTC. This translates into CASSIQVGARGYTF.

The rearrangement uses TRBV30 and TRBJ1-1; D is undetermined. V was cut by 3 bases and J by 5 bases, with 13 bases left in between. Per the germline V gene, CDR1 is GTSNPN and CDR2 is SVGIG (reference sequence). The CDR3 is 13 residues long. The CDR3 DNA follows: TGTGCCTGGAGCGGGGTGGGATGGACTGAAGCTTTCTTT. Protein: CAWSGVGWTEAFF. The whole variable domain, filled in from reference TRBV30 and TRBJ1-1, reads SQTIHQWPATLVQPVGSPLSLECTVEGTSNPNLYWYRQAAGRGLQLLFYSVGIGQISSEVPQNLSASRPQDRQFILSSKKLLLSDSGFYLCAWSGVGWTEAFFGQGTRLTVV.

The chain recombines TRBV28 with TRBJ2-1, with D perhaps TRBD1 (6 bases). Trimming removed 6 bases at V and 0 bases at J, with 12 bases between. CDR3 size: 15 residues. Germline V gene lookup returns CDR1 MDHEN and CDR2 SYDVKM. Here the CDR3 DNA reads TGTGCCAGCAGGCTTACAGGGAGCTCCTACAATGAGCAGTTCTTC. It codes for CASRLTGSSYNEQFF.

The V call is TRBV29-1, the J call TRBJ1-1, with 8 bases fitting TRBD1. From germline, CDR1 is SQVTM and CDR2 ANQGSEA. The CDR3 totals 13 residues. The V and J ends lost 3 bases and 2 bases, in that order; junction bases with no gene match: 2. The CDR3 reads CSVETGANTEAFF. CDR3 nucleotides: TGCAGCGTTGAGACAGGGGCAAACACTGAAGCTTTCTTT.

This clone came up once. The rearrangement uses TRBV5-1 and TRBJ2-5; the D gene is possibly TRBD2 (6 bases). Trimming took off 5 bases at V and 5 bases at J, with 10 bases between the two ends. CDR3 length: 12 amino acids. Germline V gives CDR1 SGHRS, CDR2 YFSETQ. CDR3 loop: CASSRAGETQYF. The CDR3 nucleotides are TGCGCCAGCAGTAGGGCGGGGGAGACCCAGTACTTC. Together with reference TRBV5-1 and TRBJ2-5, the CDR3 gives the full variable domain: KAGVTQTPRYLIKTRGQQVTLSCSPISGHRSVSWYQQTPGQGLQFLFEYFSETQRNKGNFPGRFSGRQFSNSRSEMNVSTLELGDSALYLCASSRAGETQYFGPGTRLLVL.